This T cell receptor beta chain came from a study of Graves' ophthalmopathy and Graves' hyperthyroidism. Trimming took 8 bases from V and 5 from J; bases not matched to a gene: 9. Per the germline V gene, CDR1 is MNHNS and CDR2 is SASEGT. This CDR3 has 14 amino acids. Amplification targeted the TCR beta CDR3 regions, with RNA transcripts as the source material. First-round RT-PCR with HTBI primers preceded a second-round multiplex PCR. TCRdb ran MiXCR on the multiplex PCR reads and lists one entry per CDR3 protein. The sample holds 200,000 to 250,000 distinct CDR3 sequences, around a fifth seen once. There are many counts of this clonotype.

The clonotype was recovered from a woman aged 45-65 years with Graves' ophthalmopathy. This chain connects TRBV6-1 to TRBJ1-5, with 7 bases lining up with TRBD1. The sequencing sample was made of peripheral blood. DNA of the CDR3: TGTGCCAGCCAAAAGGGGCAGGGGGATCAGCCCCAGCATTTT. This codes for CASQKGQGDQPQHF.